This T cell receptor (beta chain) derives from a study of cytotoxic CD8 clonotypes in ibrutinib-treated CLL (dated by TCRdb to about 2021). For the wider study: The cohort included approximately 15 treatment-naive and 11 relapsed/refractory patients; roughly 17 were IGHV unmutated. Partial responses were observed in some 24 patients and complete responses in 2; after a median follow-up of around 68 months, remission was maintained in 15 or so patients and progression was observed in roughly twelve. Samples at response were collected after a median of 12 months of treatment, with a range of about 6 to 36 months. An average of roughly 250,000 productive templates and around 100,000 productive rearrangements was obtained per sample. Longitudinal samples were available for about 30% of the roughly 90 trial participants. Cryopreserved peripheral blood mononuclear cells were collected at three points: before therapy, at response, and at either sustained remission or disease progression. Every remission and progressive disease sample was obtained while ibrutinib was still being received by the patients. The study at large found these results: Public clonotypes were rare and either contracted or stayed stable during treatment, and the rise in clonality at ibrutinib response reflected the expansion of private clonotypes. Baseline clonality exceeded that of age-matched healthy donors and correlated strongly with circulating CD8+ T-cell counts. At ibrutinib response clonality went up, during sustained remission it held steady, and at progression it dropped back toward baseline. Lymph node repertoires were not examined, and the timing of sampling was not matched between patients in sustained remission and those whose disease progressed.

Worth noting for this clone: Its recognized antigen is unknown. Base quality data are lacking; no much larger clone is found one base away.

In light of the paper, this sample's time point label describes: around 25 months on ibrutinib. For TCR beta library preparation, roughly 2.1 micrograms of genomic DNA was extracted from cryopreserved PBMCs. High-throughput TCR beta sequencing was performed on longitudinal blood samples from CLL patients receiving ibrutinib monotherapy. The patients were enrolled in a single-center, open-label phase 2 trial of ibrutinib monotherapy. The V and J ends are trimmed by 6 bases and 6 bases, leaving 18 bases between them. The CDR3 covers 14 residues, taking in both the cysteine and the phenylalanine. Only CDR3 DNA is held: 42 bases, read in frame from base 1. Sequences MNHEY (CDR1) and SMNVEV (CDR2) are obtained from the germline V gene (reference sequence). A MiSeq instrument was used for deep resolution sequencing, which targeted depths ranging from 1 in 1 million up to 1 in 200,000 T cells, with coverage averaging 10x for each clonotype. The immunoSEQ hsTCRB Kit was used to generate the TCR beta libraries. On the study's bioinformatics: The data were analyzed with ImmunoSEQ Analyzer and ImmunoSEQ Data Assistant, and V, D and J gene assignments followed IMGT definitions. Clonality, which ranges from 0 to 1, was calculated as one minus the normalized Shannon entropy of productive rearrangement frequencies. Only overrepresented clonotypes making up at least 0.05% of each patient's repertoire were included in the public clonotype analysis. Thirteen repertoires from age-matched healthy donors, obtained from immuneACCESS, served as clonality controls. In TCRdb, the immuneACCESS table is reduced to in-frame sequences with V and J assigned. These tables do not hold every clone; where another copy was compared, an unresolved V gene accounts for under half, and the others remain unexplained. V, J and clone size were drawn from that table, and D and trimming were deduced from the DNA. The sample table holds more than 150,000 clones, of which over 60% were seen once. The ten biggest clones cover around an eighth of the sample.

The sequencing used PBMCs, collected after 24 months of ibrutinib treatment. This receptor was obtained from a human donor with chronic lymphocytic leukemia. The V and J genes are TRBV27 and TRBJ2-7; tentative D gene TRBD2, with 6 bases matching. The DNA sequence is given as TGTGCCAGCAGCTTGATCGGAGGGCCCTCCGAGCAGTACTTC. Translated, this is CASSLIGGPSEQYF.